The 13 T cell receptor beta chains below all came from one sample that was sequenced in a study of T cell repertoires in cytomegalovirus infection. TCRdb fed the reads into MiXCR, producing one record per CDR3 protein. The repertoire has approximately 190,000 distinct CDR3 sequences, approximately 9.7% of them found once; the top ten carry roughly 5.1%. The sequenced sample was PBMCs. The receptors derive from a human donor in good health (CMV status not recorded). Some clones in this sample may be carry-over from other donors' samples.

The sample holds many counts of this clonotype. V and J are TRBV7-2 and TRBJ2-3; D is unresolved. CDR1 and CDR2 from the germline V gene are SGHTA and FQGNSA. The V and J ends lost 7 bases and 3 bases respectively, with 11 bases between them. The CDR3 sequence is 13 residues long. The CDR3 DNA reads as TGTGCCAGCACCTTTCGTGGTACAGATACGCAGTATTTT. It specifies CASTFRGTDTQYF. Combining the CDR3 with reference TRBV7-2 and TRBJ2-3 gives the whole variable domain GAGVSQSPSNKVTEKGKDVELRCDPISGHTALYWYRQSLGQGLEFLIYFQGNSAPDKSGLPSDRFSAERTGGSVSTLTIQRTQQEDSAVYLCASTFRGTDTQYFGPGTRLTVL.

This clonotype was recorded at least ten times. The genes are TRBV5-4 and TRBJ2-1, with D possibly matching TRBD1 (6 bases). Germline lookup yields CDR1 SGHNT and CDR2 YYREEE (reference sequence). The CDR3 contains 14 residues. Trimming left V 4 bases short and J 5 bases short, with 13 bases between. As DNA, the CDR3 is TGTGCCAGCAGCCTGGGCAGGGGAGACAATGAGCAGTTCTTC. Protein: CASSLGRGDNEQFF. The whole variable domain, filled in from reference TRBV5-4 and TRBJ2-1, reads ETGVTQSPTHLIKTRGQQVTLRCSSQSGHNTVSWYQQALGQGPQFIFQYYREEENGRGNFPPRFSGLQFPNYSSELNVNALELDDSALYLCASSLGRGDNEQFFGPGTRLTVL.

This clonotype was found many times. The chain has TRBV12-3 or TRBV12-4 and TRBJ2-1, with 14 positions matching TRBD2. Losses at the gene ends were 6 bases for V and 7 bases for J; bases not matched to a gene: 8. This CDR3 comprises 16 residues. CDR3 in DNA: TGTGCCAGCAGAGTATCCGGGACTAGCGGGAGTAATGAGCAGTTCTTC. This translates into CASRVSGTSGSNEQFF.

The gene calls are TRBV2 and TRBJ1-2, with D tentatively TRBD1 (6 bases). V lost 9 bases, J lost 7 bases, and 18 bases lay in between. This CDR3 spans 13 amino acids. Germline V lookup: CDR1 SNHLY, CDR2 FYNNEI. CDR3 region: CARSQRGARGYTF. CDR3 sequence (DNA): TGTGCCAGGAGTCAGAGGGGGGCTCGTGGCTACACCTTC. Drawing the rest from reference TRBV2 and TRBJ1-2, the complete variable domain is EPEVTQTPSHQVTQMGQEVILRCVPISNHLYFYWYRQILGQKVEFLVSFYNNEISEKSEIFDDQFSVERPDGSNFTLKIRSTKLEDSAMYFCARSQRGARGYTFGSGTRLTVV.

This clonotype came up many times. The genes are TRBV7-2 and TRBJ2-3; D ambiguous. CDR1 and CDR2 from the germline V gene are SGHTA and FQGNSA. The germline V and J ends were trimmed by 3 bases and 2 bases, with 12 bases remaining between them. The CDR3 extends over 15 amino acids. In DNA, the CDR3 is TGTGCCAGCAGCTTCCCTGCCGGGCCCACAGATACGCAGTATTTT. It is translated as CASSFPAGPTDTQYF.

This clonotype was seen repeatedly, ten times or more. The rearrangement links TRBV11-2 to TRBJ1-1; a possible D gene is TRBD1 (5 bases). This CDR3 is built from 15 residues. Germline V gene data show CDR1 as SGHAT and CDR2 as FQNNGV. The V end lost 5 bases, the J end lost 0 bases, and 13 bases lay between the germline ends. The CDR3: CASSARGVVNTEAFF. DNA of the CDR3: TGTGCCAGCAGCGCAAGAGGGGTGGTGAACACTGAAGCTTTCTTT.

Points on this clonotype: A clone one base away is much larger, so this may be a read error. J is TRBJ1-1 and V is TRBV15; D is unclear. Germline CDR1 LNHNV, CDR2 YYDKDF (reference sequence). The CDR3 covers 16 residues. The DNA for the CDR3 is TGTGCCACCAGCAGAGATCGTGCCCTCTTGGGCACTGAAGCTTCCTTT. This sequence encodes CATSRDRALLGTEASF.

This clonotype has more than one count but fewer than ten. The V and J genes are TRBV20-1 and TRBJ2-7; a weak D match, TRBD1 (6 bases). V was trimmed by 6 bases and J by 6 bases, leaving 18 bases between them. Germline V gives CDR1 DFQATT, CDR2 SNEGSKA (reference sequence). This CDR3 contains 13 residues. The CDR3 spells CSASGENTFEQYF. The CDR3 DNA is TGCAGTGCGTCAGGGGAAAACACCTTCGAGCAGTACTTC.

The V gene is TRBV7-3, the J gene TRBJ1-1, with 8 bases identical to TRBD1. CDR1 and CDR2 from the germline V gene are SGHTA and FQGTGA. The junction had 11 bases not matched to a gene; V was cut back by 5 bases and J by 3 bases. This CDR3 has 16 amino acids. DNA of the CDR3: TGTGCCAGCAGCCCCACGGGACAGGTCGGTGACACTGAAGCTTTCTTT. Translated: CASSPTGQVGDTEAFF.

This clonotype occurred many times. This sequence joins TRBV28 and TRBJ2-1, with 7 bases identical to TRBD2. With 2 bases clipped from V and 9 bases from J, the junction kept 7 bases outside the gene matches. CDR1 and CDR2 from the germline V gene are MDHEN and SYDVKM. CDR3 length: 14 residues. The CDR3 loop is CASSLPAGVGEQFF. The CDR3, as DNA: TGTGCCAGCAGTTTACCGGCGGGGGTAGGTGAGCAGTTCTTC.

This chain links TRBV27 with TRBJ2-7; 7 bases fit TRBD2. V lost 8 bases and J lost 1; bases outside the gene matches: 5. Per the germline V gene, CDR1 is MNHEY and CDR2 is SMNVEV (reference sequence). The CDR3 is 13 amino acids. The CDR3 DNA is TGTGCCAGCCAGACAGCGGGGTCCTACGAGCAGTACTTC. Protein sequence: CASQTAGSYEQYF.

Comment on this clonotype: A junction boundary mismatches the germline segment, possibly from a read error. This chain uses TRBV11-2 with TRBJ1-1; D is ambiguous. Germline CDR1 is SGHAT and CDR2 is FQNNGV. This CDR3 is built from 14 residues. The CDR3 spells CASSLDRRNTEGFF. CDR3 coding DNA: TGTGCCAGCAGCTTAGATAGGAGGAACACTGAAGGTTTCTTT.

This clonotype was observed at least ten times. The chain recombines TRBV7-8 with TRBJ1-1; D uncertain. Trimming stripped 4 bases from V and 1 base from J, with 10 bases between. CDR1 and CDR2 (germline): SGHVS, FQNEAQ. This CDR3 is 14 amino acids long. The CDR3 region has the DNA TGTGCCAGCAGCTGGGCTGGTCGGAACACTGAAGCTTTCTTT. Translation: CASSWAGRNTEAFF.